The next 15 T cell receptor beta chains were all read from a single sample in a study of T cell responses to AZD1222 COVID-19 vaccine. Profiling relied on immunoSEQ multiplex PCR, and the TCRdb table lists in-frame clones only, not all of them. The table has some 140,000 clones, over 75% seen once. The sequencing here drew on peripheral blood, taken 28 days after the second AZD1222 dose. Receptor source: an adult who received the AZD1222 COVID-19 vaccine.

The rearrangement uses TRBV3-1 (or the pseudogene TRBV3-2) and TRBJ2-2, with D unclear. V was shortened by 3 bases and J by 1 base, with 3 bases between the two germline ends. Per germline, CDR1 LGHDT and CDR2 YNNKEL (reference sequence). This CDR3 is built from 13 residues. CDR3 region: CASSHRNTGELFF. CDR3 DNA: TGTGCCAGCAGCCACAGGAACACCGGGGAGCTGTTTTTT.

This rearrangement joins TRBV5-4 to TRBJ2-3; a weak D match, TRBD1 (5 bases). With 0 bases removed from V and 0 bases from J, the gap between germline ends came to 8 bases. The germline gives CDR1 SGHNT, CDR2 YYREEE (reference sequence). CDR3 length: 15 amino acids. CDR3 amino acids: CASSLGQTSTDTQYF. The CDR3 DNA is TGTGCCAGCAGCTTGGGACAGACTAGCACAGATACGCAGTATTTT.

The rearrangement uses TRBV7-2 and TRBJ2-5; the D call may be TRBD1 or TRBD2 (6 bases each). Trimming pared 4 bases from V and 6 bases from J, leaving 15 bases between. The CDR3 totals 14 residues. Germline loops: CDR1 SGHTA, CDR2 FQGNSA. This chain's CDR3 is CASSSFGGPQTQYF. The CDR3 nucleotides read TGTGCCAGCAGCTCCTTCGGGGGCCCGCAGACCCAGTACTTC.

The genes are TRBV7-8 and TRBJ1-5, with TRBD1 matching over 9 bases. Germline assignment: CDR1 SGHVS and CDR2 FQNEAQ. V lost 4 bases to trimming and J lost 2 bases; unmatched junction nucleotides: 3. CDR3 length equals 15 residues. For the CDR3, the DNA is TGTGCCAGCAGCTCACAGGGGGCAGGCAATCAGCCCCAGCATTTT. Its protein is CASSSQGAGNQPQHF.

The V and J genes are TRBV6-5 and TRBJ1-2; D uncertain. V was cut by 7 bases and J by 3 bases, with 12 bases left in between. The CDR3 is 13 residues long. Germline-derived CDR1 and CDR2 are MNHEY and SVGAGI. The CDR3 loop is CASKVGIYYGYTF. CDR3 nucleotides: TGTGCCAGCAAGGTCGGGATTTACTATGGCTACACCTTC.

The chain joins TRBV10-3 to TRBJ2-5; D unresolved. CDR1 and CDR2 (germline): ENHRY, SYGVKD. The CDR3 totals 13 residues. Trimming cost V 2 bases and J 4 bases, with 8 bases left between them. CDR3 loop: CAISEPGRETQYF. CDR3 DNA sequence: TGTGCCATCAGTGAGCCGGGTAGAGAGACCCAGTACTTC.

CDR3 loop: CASSPQRANEKLFF. The CDR3 nucleotides are TGCGCCAGCAGCCCCCAGAGAGCTAATGAAAAACTGTTTTTT. This chain connects TRBV4-1 to TRBJ1-4; no reliable D call. Germline CDR1 MGHRA, CDR2 YSYEKL. The CDR3 covers 14 residues. Between the trimmed V and J ends, which lost 4 bases and 3 bases, there was a span of 9 bases.

This chain joins TRBV7-9 and TRBJ2-3, with D possibly being TRBD1 (6 bases). The CDR3 runs to 15 residues. Germline V gives CDR1 SEHNR, CDR2 FQNEAQ (reference sequence). Trimming left V 6 bases short and J 1 base short, with 14 bases between. CDR3 coding DNA: TGTGCCAGCAGTCAGGGGCTCTCTGGCACAGATACGCAGTATTTT. It translates to CASSQGLSGTDTQYF.

The V and J genes are TRBV2 and TRBJ1-5, with 8 bases that match TRBD1. The CDR3 covers 15 residues. Germline V gene lookup returns CDR1 SNHLY and CDR2 FYNNEI. Trimming removed 6 bases from V and 1 base from J; junction bases left unmatched: 5. CDR3 sequence: CASRIDRGSNQPQHF. The CDR3 region has the DNA TGTGCCAGCAGGATAGACAGGGGAAGCAATCAGCCCCAGCATTTT. The full variable domain, its missing parts supplied by reference TRBV2 and TRBJ1-5, is EPEVTQTPSHQVTQMGQEVILRCVPISNHLYFYWYRQILGQKVEFLVSFYNNEISEKSEIFDDQFSVERPDGSNFTLKIRSTKLEDSAMYFCASRIDRGSNQPQHFGDGTRLSIL.

The J gene is TRBJ1-5, the V gene TRBV7-2, with D perhaps TRBD1 (6 bases). The V end lost 5 bases, the J end lost 5 bases, and 10 bases lay between the germline ends. The CDR3 length is 13 residues. Germline V gives CDR1 SGHTA, CDR2 FQGNSA. CDR3 nucleotide sequence: TGTGCCAGCAGCCCACAGGGAGATCAGCCCCAGCATTTT. Protein: CASSPQGDQPQHF.

This clone came up once. The rearrangement uses TRBV5-1 and TRBJ1-2, with D uncertain. V was clipped by 0 bases and J by 1 base, with 7 bases between them. The CDR3 is 14 amino acids. The V gene's germline CDR1 is SGHRS and CDR2 YFSETQ. CDR3 nucleotide sequence: TGCGCCAGCAGCTTGGCCCAGGATAACTATGGCTACACCTTC. Its protein product is CASSLAQDNYGYTF.

The chain is built from TRBV9 and TRBJ2-5; the match to TRBD2 covers 13 bases. The germline V gene encodes CDR1 SGDLS and CDR2 YYNGEE. CDR3 length: 17 amino acids. Trimming cost V 0 bases and J 2 bases; bases outside gene matches: 4. DNA for the CDR3: TGTGCCAGCAGCGTAGCCTGGACTAGCGGGGGACAAGAGACCCAGTACTTC. Translated: CASSVAWTSGGQETQYF.

V usage is TRBV5-1 and J usage is TRBJ2-3; 9 bases fit TRBD1. The trim removed 4 bases at V and 4 bases at J, leaving 4 bases unmatched. This CDR3 comprises 14 residues. Germline V gives CDR1 SGHRS, CDR2 YFSETQ. CDR3 protein: CASSTGGNADTQYF. The DNA for the CDR3 is TGCGCCAGCAGCACAGGGGGCAACGCAGATACGCAGTATTTT.

The rearrangement uses TRBV5-1 and TRBJ2-5; the match to TRBD2 covers 12 bases. The junction had 7 bases not matched to a gene; V was cut back by 4 bases and J by 3 bases. Germline CDR1 SGHRS, CDR2 YFSETQ. This CDR3 has 16 amino acids. The CDR3 sequence: CASSIGLAGPEETQYF. The CDR3 nucleotides read TGCGCCAGCAGCATAGGACTAGCGGGGCCCGAAGAGACCCAGTACTTC.

V and J are TRBV10-3 and TRBJ2-2; 10 nucleotides line up with TRBD2. V lost 6 bases to trimming and J lost 4 bases; unmatched junction nucleotides: 11. There are 17 residues in the CDR3. Germline V gene lookup returns CDR1 ENHRY and CDR2 SYGVKD. The CDR3 region has the DNA TGTGCCATCAGAACCGGGACTAGCGTAGCGGGCACCGGGGAGCTGTTTTTT. Translating it yields CAIRTGTSVAGTGELFF.